The 29 T cell receptor beta chains below were found in one sample sequenced in a study of T cell responses to AZD1222 COVID-19 vaccine. The method was immunoSEQ multiplex PCR; TCRdb's version includes in-frame clones alone and lacks a portion of them. The sample has 100,000 or so clones, about 90% seen once. The sample in question was peripheral blood, obtained 28 days after the second AZD1222 dose. The receptors were sampled from an adult who received the AZD1222 COVID-19 vaccine.

This clone showed up just once. V gene TRBV10-3 combines with J gene TRBJ2-2, with 10 bases lining up with TRBD1. The CDR3 spans 15 residues. The V gene's germline CDR1 is ENHRY and CDR2 SYGVKD. Trimming removed 4 bases from V and 5 bases from J; junction bases left unmatched: 4. The CDR3: CAISGTGGPTGELFF. In DNA, the CDR3 is TGTGCCATCAGTGGGACAGGGGGTCCGACCGGGGAGCTGTTTTTT.

The chain employs TRBV30 and TRBJ2-5; D gene ambiguous. The CDR3 is 11 residues long. V was cut by 0 bases and J by 4 bases, with 3 bases left in between. The germline gives CDR1 GTSNPN, CDR2 SVGIG (reference sequence). The CDR3 sequence: CAWSVRETQYF. In DNA, the CDR3 is TGTGCCTGGAGTGTACGAGAGACCCAGTACTTC.

This rearrangement joins TRBV14 to TRBJ2-7; D ambiguous. The germline V and J ends were trimmed by 2 bases and 0 bases, with 2 bases remaining between them. This CDR3 has 12 amino acids. Germline assignment: CDR1 SGHDN and CDR2 FVKESK. CDR3 region: CASSQFSYEQYF. For the CDR3, the DNA is TGTGCCAGCAGCCAATTCTCCTACGAGCAGTACTTC.

The CDR3 sequence is CASSLWDGYTF. The DNA for the CDR3 is TGTGCCAGCAGTTTATGGGACGGCTACACCTTC. The chain links TRBV28 to TRBJ1-2; D unclear. The germline V gene encodes CDR1 MDHEN and CDR2 SYDVKM. The CDR3 sequence is 11 residues long. V lost 0 bases to trimming and J lost 8 bases, with 4 bases between them.

DNA of the CDR3: TGTGCCATCACAACAGGAACATACGAGCAGTACTTC. This encodes CAITTGTYEQYF. V and J are TRBV10-3 and TRBJ2-7, with D possibly matching TRBD1 (5 bases). V was clipped by 7 bases and J by 4 bases, with 11 bases between them. CDR1 is ENHRY, CDR2 SYGVKD, per germline. This CDR3 region has 12 residues.

This chain connects TRBV19 to TRBJ1-5, with D unresolved. This CDR3 comprises 14 residues. From germline, CDR1 is LNHDA and CDR2 SQIVND (reference sequence). Trimming took off 3 bases at V and 6 bases at J, with 12 bases between the two ends. CDR3 amino acids: CASSISGEGQPQHF. CDR3 bases: TGTGCCAGTAGTATTTCCGGGGAGGGTCAGCCCCAGCATTTT.

The genes are TRBV18 and TRBJ1-5, with D possibly being TRBD1 (5 bases). This CDR3 spans 12 amino acids. Looked up from germline, CDR1 is KGHSH and CDR2 is LQKENI. V was trimmed by 6 bases and J by 10 bases, leaving 13 bases between them. The CDR3, as DNA: TGTGCCAGCTCGGGGGGAGAGGGTCCCCAGCATTTT. It yields the protein CASSGGEGPQHF.

This sequence joins TRBV27 and TRBJ2-5; 7 nucleotides line up with TRBD1. Germline CDR1 reads MNHEY; CDR2 reads SMNVEV (reference sequence). V dropped 2 bases and J dropped 2; count of bases not matched to a gene: 5. The CDR3 length is 15 residues. CDR3 bases: TGTGCCAGCAGTTTAAGGGACAGCCCTCAAGAGACCCAGTACTTC. Its translation: CASSLRDSPQETQYF.

The chain has TRBV7-2 and TRBJ2-1; D call uncertain. Germline assignment: CDR1 SGHTA and CDR2 FQGNSA. The CDR3 length is 13 residues. Trimming removed 2 bases at V and 10 bases at J, with 12 bases between. CDR3 region: CASSLNAAREQFF. The CDR3 DNA sequence: TGTGCCAGCAGCTTAAACGCCGCCCGCGAGCAGTTCTTC.

The sample holds a few counts of this clone. This chain uses TRBV28 with TRBJ1-4; perhaps TRBD1 as D (6 bases). Germline V gene lookup returns CDR1 MDHEN and CDR2 SYDVKM. The CDR3 extends over 13 amino acids. V was trimmed by 5 bases and J by 11 bases, leaving 15 bases between them. CDR3 protein: CASSPQGLPKLFF. The CDR3 bases are TGTGCCAGCAGTCCACAGGGCCTTCCGAAACTGTTTTTT.

This chain links TRBV5-1 with TRBJ2-5, with a tentative D call TRBD2 (5 bases). Germline V gene lookup returns CDR1 SGHRS and CDR2 YFSETQ. This CDR3 region has 14 residues. V was trimmed by 1 base and J by 9 bases, leaving 16 bases between them. The CDR3 loop is CASSLSSGSGAQYF. As DNA, the CDR3 is TGCGCCAGCAGCTTGTCCTCCGGTTCCGGGGCCCAGTACTTC.

There are a few counts of this clone. This chain connects TRBV19 to TRBJ2-2; TRBD1 matches 9 bases. This CDR3 contains 15 residues. Germline-derived CDR1 and CDR2 are LNHDA and SQIVND (reference sequence). V shed 6 bases, J shed 5 bases, and the junction held 7 bases outside the gene matches. In DNA, the CDR3 is TGTGCCAGTAGCCTGGGACAGGGCAGGACCGGGGAGCTGTTTTTT. Translation: CASSLGQGRTGELFF.

This rearrangement joins TRBV19 to TRBJ2-5, with D maybe TRBD1 (5 bases). Germline V gene sequence: CDR1 LNHDA, CDR2 SQIVND (reference sequence). The CDR3 is made up of 13 amino acids. Trimming removed 6 bases at V and 0 bases at J, with 8 bases between. This CDR3 is CASSQGNQETQYF. As DNA, the CDR3 is TGTGCCAGTAGCCAGGGTAACCAAGAGACCCAGTACTTC.

The table lists this clone with a count of one. The V call is TRBV24-1, the J call TRBJ2-3; 9 nucleotides line up with TRBD2. CDR3 length: 16 amino acids. Trimming took 1 base from V and 5 from J; bases not matched to a gene: 6. CDR1 and CDR2 (germline): KGHDR, SFDVKD. This CDR3 is CATSDFAGGPGDTQYF. CDR3 nucleotide sequence: TGTGCCACCAGTGATTTTGCGGGAGGGCCTGGAGATACGCAGTATTTT.

The V and J genes are TRBV9 and TRBJ1-1; D is undetermined. Between the trimmed V and J ends, which lost 4 bases and 1 base, there was a span of 8 bases. CDR3 length equals 13 residues. Germline loops: CDR1 SGDLS, CDR2 YYNGEE. The chain's CDR3 is CASSLAGNTEAFF. CDR3 nucleotides: TGTGCCAGCAGCCTGGCGGGGAACACTGAAGCTTTCTTT.

CDR3 DNA: TGCGCCAGCAGCTTGACAGGGGGGGAGACCCAGTACTTC. Its translation is CASSLTGGETQYF. The V and J genes are TRBV5-1 and TRBJ2-5; TRBD1 agrees at 8 bases. CDR3 length equals 13 residues. V gave up 1 base and J gave up 5 bases; unmatched junction bases: 1. In germline, CDR1 is SGHRS, CDR2 YFSETQ. The full variable domain, completed using reference TRBV5-1 and TRBJ2-5, is KAGVTQTPRYLIKTRGQQVTLSCSPISGHRSVSWYQQTPGQGLQFLFEYFSETQRNKGNFPGRFSGRQFSNSRSEMNVSTLELGDSALYLCASSLTGGETQYFGPGTRLLVL.

V and J are TRBV9 and TRBJ1-1; TRBD1 agrees at 9 bases. This CDR3 has 15 residues. Losses at the gene ends were 0 bases for V and 4 bases for J; bases not matched to a gene: 4. Germline CDR1 reads SGDLS; CDR2 reads YYNGEE. The CDR3 protein is CASSVEWGQGTEAFF. The CDR3 DNA reads as TGTGCCAGCAGCGTAGAGTGGGGACAGGGCACTGAAGCTTTCTTT. Full variable domain (outside the CDR3, taken from reference TRBV9 and TRBJ1-1): DSGVTQTPKHLITATGQRVTLRCSPRSGDLSVYWYQQSLDQGLQFLIQYYNGEERAKGNILERFSAQQFPDLHSELNLSSLELGDSALYFCASSVEWGQGTEAFFGQGTRLTVV.

This clone was detected only once. The chain carries TRBV6-5 and TRBJ2-7; D remains ambiguous. This CDR3 spans 14 amino acids. Deletions cut 10 bases from V and 3 bases from J, with 19 bases between. Germline V gene data show CDR1 as MNHEY and CDR2 as SVGAGI. The CDR3 bases are TGTGCCATCCGAACGGTGGGCGGTAACTACGAGCAGTACTTC. It specifies CAIRTVGGNYEQYF.

This clone was seen a handful of times. The chain links TRBV29-1 to TRBJ2-4; D not certain. V was pared by 5 bases and J by 6 bases, with 8 bases between. This CDR3 spans 11 amino acids. Germline V CDR1 and CDR2: SQVTM, ANQGSEA. CDR3 DNA sequence: TGCAGCGTTTGGACGGGAAACATTCAGTACTTC. Amino acid sequence: CSVWTGNIQYF.

The chain recombines TRBV11-2 with TRBJ1-2; the D is unclear. CDR3 length: 14 amino acids. Germline CDR1 and CDR2: SGHAT and FQNNGV. Trimming removed 4 bases at V and 0 bases at J, with 9 bases between. The CDR3 spells CASSYGVSNYGYTF. CDR3 nucleotide sequence: TGTGCCAGCAGCTACGGGGTATCTAACTATGGCTACACCTTC.

DNA of the CDR3: TGTGCCAGCAGCACCCCGACTGGGACAGGGAACTCTGGGGCCAACGTCCTGACTTTC. Its protein product is CASSTPTGTGNSGANVLTF. The rearrangement joins TRBV27 to TRBJ2-6; 9 bases are shared with TRBD1. J gave up 0 bases and V 6 bases, and 12 bases lay outside the gene matches. The CDR3 is 19 amino acids. Germline loops: CDR1 MNHEY, CDR2 SMNVEV (reference sequence).

This rearrangement joins TRBV7-9 to TRBJ2-5, with 8 bases that match TRBD1. The CDR3 consists of 14 residues. Trimming removed 5 bases from V and 1 base from J; junction bases left unmatched: 3. Germline CDR1 is SEHNR and CDR2 is FQNEAQ (reference sequence). CDR3 sequence (DNA): TGTGCCAGCAGCCCCGGACAGGGCCAAGAGACCCAGTACTTC. Its protein is CASSPGQGQETQYF.

This clone showed up just once. V and J are TRBV19 and TRBJ1-2, with a weak D call TRBD1 (5 bases). CDR3 length: 16 residues. From germline, CDR1 is LNHDA and CDR2 SQIVND (reference sequence). V was trimmed by 0 bases and J by 6 bases, leaving 17 bases between them. The CDR3 DNA reads as TGTGCCAGTAGTATAGATGGGGGAACAAAAATGAATGGCTACACCTTC. Translation: CASSIDGGTKMNGYTF.

The chain is built from TRBV2 and TRBJ1-1; the match to TRBD1 covers 9 bases. V dropped 6 bases and J dropped 1; count of bases not matched to a gene: 3. This CDR3 comprises 14 residues. Germline CDR1 reads SNHLY; CDR2 reads FYNNEI. CDR3 region: CASSGTGRNTEAFF. The CDR3 nucleotides are TGTGCCAGCAGCGGGACAGGGAGGAACACTGAAGCTTTCTTT. Looking up the rest from reference TRBV2 and TRBJ1-1 gives the full variable domain: EPEVTQTPSHQVTQMGQEVILRCVPISNHLYFYWYRQILGQKVEFLVSFYNNEISEKSEIFDDQFSVERPDGSNFTLKIRSTKLEDSAMYFCASSGTGRNTEAFFGQGTRLTVV.

The J gene is TRBJ2-1, the V gene TRBV7-2, with unresolved D. Germline-derived CDR1 and CDR2 are SGHTA and FQGNSA. Deletions cut 5 bases from V and 4 bases from J, with 12 bases between. There are 14 residues in the CDR3. In nucleotides, the CDR3 is TGTGCCAGCAGCGGATTCATGATTTACAATGAGCAGTTCTTC. It yields the protein CASSGFMIYNEQFF. Variable domain in full (rest from reference TRBV7-2 and TRBJ2-1): GAGVSQSPSNKVTEKGKDVELRCDPISGHTALYWYRQSLGQGLEFLIYFQGNSAPDKSGLPSDRFSAERTGGSVSTLTIQRTQQEDSAVYLCASSGFMIYNEQFFGPGTRLTVL.

V gene TRBV29-1 combines with J gene TRBJ2-1; TRBD2 aligns across 10 bases. Trimming removed 7 bases from V and 9 bases from J; junction bases left unmatched: 15. Germline CDR1 and CDR2: SQVTM and ANQGSEA. The CDR3 spans 15 residues. In DNA form, the CDR3 reads TGCAGCGGAAGGACTAGCGGAACACCCCAGGGTGAGCAGTTCTTC. Residues: CSGRTSGTPQGEQFF.

The V call is TRBV6-2 or TRBV6-3, the J call TRBJ2-7, with D possibly being TRBD2 (6 bases). Trimming left V 0 bases short and J 6 bases short, with 9 bases between. Germline CDR1 and CDR2: MNHEY and SVGEGT. This CDR3 contains 13 residues. The DNA of the CDR3 is TGTGCCAGCAGTTACTCGACTAGACTCGAGCAGTACTTC. Its translation is CASSYSTRLEQYF.

The chain couples TRBV10-3 to TRBJ2-7; 12 bases fit TRBD2. Trimming removed 4 bases from V and 4 bases from J; junction bases left unmatched: 2. The CDR3 loop spans 14 amino acids. Germline lookup yields CDR1 ENHRY and CDR2 SYGVKD. In DNA, the CDR3 is TGTGCCATCAGTGCTAGCGGGGGGGGATACGAGCAGTACTTC. Amino acid sequence: CAISASGGGYEQYF.

J is TRBJ1-2 and V is TRBV20-1; 8 bases agree with TRBD1. The CDR3 is made up of 11 amino acids. The germline gives CDR1 DFQATT, CDR2 SNEGSKA (reference sequence). V lost 6 bases to trimming and J lost 8 bases; unmatched junction nucleotides: 5. The DNA for the CDR3 is TGCAGTGCCCAGGGGGCGTTCGGCTACACCTTC. Amino acids: CSAQGAFGYTF.